The rows below give T cell receptor beta chains drawn from one sample of a study of blood T cell repertoires in COVID-19. Clones were read by immunoSEQ multiplex PCR, and TCRdb kept only the in-frame ones, dropping some. The sample records about 170,000 clones, 65% to 85% being singletons. The sequenced sample was PBMCs or T cells enriched from blood (not recorded which). The receptors come from a woman aged 45 to 65 in a cohort exposed to, infected with or recovered from COVID-19 (not recorded which). Each CDR3 is given with its conserved first and last residue. D genes are given only for firm matches. The size entry is marked missing in some rows and otherwise reads once, few, many or a size class.

v_call: TRBV5-1
d_call: TRBD1
clone_size: .
j_call: TRBJ1-4
cdr3_aa: CASSLEATGVEKLFF
cdr3_nt: TGCGCCAGCAGCTTGGAAGCGACAGGGGTTGAAAAACTGTTTTTT

v_call: TRBV2
d_call: TRBD2
clone_size: .
j_call: TRBJ2-3
cdr3_aa: CASRGTSGDTQYF
cdr3_nt: TGTGCCAGCAGGGGGACTAGCGGGGATACGCAGTATTTT

v_call: TRBV27
d_call: .
clone_size: .
j_call: TRBJ1-2
cdr3_aa: CASSLQGEHGYTF
cdr3_nt: TGTGCCAGCAGTTTACAGGGCGAACATGGCTACACCTTC

v_call: TRBV5-4
d_call: .
clone_size: .
j_call: TRBJ1-4
cdr3_aa: CASSPDSSSTNEKLFF
cdr3_nt: TGTGCCAGCAGCCCCGACAGCTCGTCAACTAATGAAAAACTGTTTTTT

v_call: TRBV7-2
d_call: .
clone_size: .
j_call: TRBJ1-4
cdr3_aa: CASSLSGGNNEKLFF
cdr3_nt: TGTGCCAGCAGCTTATCCGGGGGAAATAATGAAAAACTGTTTTTT

v_call: TRBV5-1
d_call: TRBD2
clone_size: .
j_call: TRBJ2-5
cdr3_aa: CASSLTSAPQETQYF
cdr3_nt: TGCGCCAGCAGCTTGACTAGCGCACCACAAGAGACCCAGTACTTC

v_call: TRBV10-3
d_call: .
clone_size: .
j_call: TRBJ1-1
cdr3_aa: CAISGLRDTEAFF
cdr3_nt: TGTGCCATCAGTGGTCTCCGCGACACTGAAGCTTTCTTT

v_call: TRBV6-5
d_call: TRBD1
clone_size: .
j_call: TRBJ1-2
cdr3_aa: CASSFRQGASDGYTF
cdr3_nt: TGTGCCAGCAGTTTCAGACAGGGGGCGTCAGATGGCTACACCTTC

v_call: TRBV5-1
d_call: .
clone_size: .
j_call: TRBJ2-7
cdr3_aa: CASSLWGDSYEQYF
cdr3_nt: TGCGCCAGCAGCTTATGGGGGGACTCCTACGAGCAGTACTTC

v_call: TRBV6-5
d_call: .
clone_size: .
j_call: TRBJ1-4
cdr3_aa: CASTSTGTNEKLFF
cdr3_nt: TGTGCCAGCACCTCGACAGGAACTAATGAAAAACTGTTTTTT

v_call: TRBV10-3
d_call: .
clone_size: once
j_call: TRBJ2-1
cdr3_aa: CAISDRGQSSYNEQFF
cdr3_nt: TGTGCCATCAGTGACCGAGGACAGAGCTCCTACAATGAGCAGTTCTTC

v_call: TRBV28
d_call: .
clone_size: .
j_call: TRBJ1-6
cdr3_aa: CASSPREGSSPLHF
cdr3_nt: TGTGCCAGCAGCCCCCGGGAAGGTAGTTCACCCCTCCACTTT

v_call: TRBV3-1/TRBV3-2
d_call: .
clone_size: .
j_call: TRBJ2-5
cdr3_aa: CASSQGLAGVAQYF
cdr3_nt: TGTGCCAGCAGCCAAGGGCTCGCGGGTGTTGCTCAGTACTTC

v_call: TRBV18
d_call: .
clone_size: once
j_call: TRBJ1-1
cdr3_aa: CASSPPVGGEGTEAFF
cdr3_nt: TGTGCCAGCTCACCACCGGTAGGGGGGGAGGGCACTGAAGCTTTCTTT

v_call: TRBV15
d_call: TRBD1
clone_size: .
j_call: TRBJ1-5
cdr3_aa: CATSRAGRGRNQPQHF
cdr3_nt: TGTGCCACCAGCAGAGCGGGCAGGGGGCGGAATCAGCCCCAGCATTTT

v_call: TRBV7-9
d_call: .
clone_size: .
j_call: TRBJ1-4
cdr3_aa: CASSLEGGATNEKLFF
cdr3_nt: TGTGCCAGCAGTCTCGAAGGGGGGGCGACTAATGAAAAACTGTTTTTT

v_call: TRBV5-4
d_call: .
clone_size: .
j_call: TRBJ1-2
cdr3_aa: CASSLGGLYGYTF
cdr3_nt: TGTGCCAGCAGCTTGGGAGGGCTCTATGGCTACACCTTC

v_call: TRBV30
d_call: .
clone_size: few
j_call: TRBJ1-2
cdr3_aa: CAWSRTLYGYTF
cdr3_nt: TGTGCCTGGAGTCGGACACTCTATGGCTACACCTTC

v_call: TRBV11-2
d_call: .
clone_size: .
j_call: TRBJ1-1
cdr3_aa: CASSLRGTEAFF
cdr3_nt: TGTGCCAGCAGCCTCAGGGGCACTGAAGCTTTCTTT

v_call: TRBV15
d_call: TRBD1
clone_size: .
j_call: TRBJ1-4
cdr3_aa: CATSRVGTATNEKLFF
cdr3_nt: TGTGCCACCAGCAGAGTGGGGACAGCAACTAATGAAAAACTGTTTTTT

v_call: TRBV19
d_call: .
clone_size: .
j_call: TRBJ2-2
cdr3_aa: CASSIFGTRNTGELFF
cdr3_nt: TGTGCCAGTAGTATTTTCGGGACAAGGAACACCGGGGAGCTGTTTTTT

v_call: TRBV24-1
d_call: TRBD2
clone_size: .
j_call: TRBJ2-1
cdr3_aa: CATSDPTPPSGGYNEQFF
cdr3_nt: TGTGCCACCAGTGATCCCACCCCCCCTAGCGGGGGATACAATGAGCAGTTCTTC